One and the same sample provided the 20 T cell receptor beta chains below, sequenced in a study of blood T cell repertoires in COVID-19. Clones were sequenced by immunoSEQ multiplex PCR, and TCRdb holds only the in-frame ones, with some missing. The sample holds about 80,000 clones, roughly 78% seen once. Sequencing was performed on peripheral blood. These receptors came from a man aged 55-75 years with COVID-19, enrolled during active disease.

The V call is TRBV6-5, the J call TRBJ1-1; TRBD1 matches 7 bases. This CDR3 contains 14 residues. With 5 bases clipped from V and 4 bases from J, the junction kept 7 bases outside the gene matches. Per germline, CDR1 MNHEY and CDR2 SVGAGI. The CDR3 loop is CASSKPQGSTEAFF. CDR3 DNA: TGTGCCAGCAGTAAGCCACAGGGGTCCACTGAAGCTTTCTTT.

The gene calls are TRBV11-3 and TRBJ2-5, with TRBD1 matching 7 bases. Germline CDR1 reads SGHNT; CDR2 reads YENEEA. J lost 4 bases, V lost 5 bases, and 7 bases had no gene match. This CDR3 comprises 14 residues. The CDR3 DNA is TGTGCCAGCAGCACCCGACAGGGTCCAGAGACCCAGTACTTC. Its protein product is CASSTRQGPETQYF.

The V call is TRBV3-1 (or the pseudogene TRBV3-2), the J call TRBJ2-6, with D maybe TRBD2 (6 bases). The germline gives CDR1 LGHDT, CDR2 YNNKEL (reference sequence). The V gene lost 4 bases and the J gene lost 1 base, with 14 bases spanning the gap. The CDR3 is 17 amino acids. The CDR3, as DNA: TGTGCCAGCAGCCGCCGTGGAGGGGATTCTGGGGCCAACGTCCTGACTTTC. Protein sequence: CASSRRGGDSGANVLTF.

V and J are TRBV3-1 (or the pseudogene TRBV3-2) and TRBJ1-2; D gene uncertain. Germline CDR1 and CDR2: LGHDT and YNNKEL (reference sequence). This CDR3 has 13 residues. V lost 4 bases and J 6 bases, leaving 12 bases between the germline ends. The CDR3 is CASSRDGRDGYTF. The CDR3 DNA reads TGTGCCAGCAGCCGCGACGGGAGGGATGGCTACACCTTC.

The chain recombines TRBV7-6 with TRBJ2-7; 7 positions agree with TRBD1. Germline trimming cut 4 bases from V and 3 bases from J; bases unmatched to any gene: 3. Germline V gene data show CDR1 as SGHVS and CDR2 as FNYEAQ. The CDR3 is 13 amino acids. The CDR3 nucleotides are TGTGCCAGCAGCTACGACAGGGACTACGAGCAGTACTTC. It translates to CASSYDRDYEQYF. The full variable domain, with the rest looked up from reference TRBV7-6 and TRBJ2-7, is GAGVSQSPRYKVTKRGQDVALRCDPISGHVSLYWYRQALGQGPEFLTYFNYEAQQDKSGLPNDRFSAERPEGSISTLTIQRTEQRDSAMYRCASSYDRDYEQYFGPGTRLTVT.

A few counts support this clone. The chain uses TRBV29-1 and TRBJ1-1; D remains unclear. V was cut by 4 bases and J by 6 bases, with 15 bases left in between. CDR1 is SQVTM and CDR2 is ANQGSEA in the germline V gene. This CDR3 contains 13 residues. The CDR3 loop reads CSVAPGRTAEAFF. For the CDR3, the DNA is TGCAGCGTTGCCCCAGGAAGAACAGCTGAAGCTTTCTTT.

This sequence joins TRBV5-6 and TRBJ2-4, with 7 bases fitting TRBD1. Germline V gene data show CDR1 as SGHDT and CDR2 as YYEEEE. Losses at the gene ends were 4 bases for V and 1 base for J; bases not matched to a gene: 14. The CDR3 sequence is 18 residues long. The CDR3, as DNA: TGTGCCAGCAGCAATAAAGTACAGGGGAGTGGGGCCAAAAACATTCAGTACTTC. The encoded protein is CASSNKVQGSGAKNIQYF. Combining the CDR3 with reference TRBV5-6 and TRBJ2-4 gives the whole variable domain DAGVTQSPTHLIKTRGQQVTLRCSPKSGHDTVSWYQQALGQGPQFIFQYYEEEERQRGNFPDRFSGHQFPNYSSELNVNALLLGDSALYLCASSNKVQGSGAKNIQYFGAGTRLSVL.

This rearrangement joins TRBV27 to TRBJ2-3, with a possible D match to TRBD1 (6 bases). CDR1 and CDR2 from the germline V gene are MNHEY and SMNVEV (reference sequence). Trimming left V 7 bases short and J 2 bases short, with 16 bases between. This CDR3 spans 15 amino acids. CDR3 in amino acids: CASNTRGYYTDTQYF. In DNA form, the CDR3 reads TGTGCCAGCAACACCAGGGGCTACTACACAGATACGCAGTATTTT.

This chain connects TRBV7-9 to TRBJ2-3; TRBD1 might be the D (5 bases). V lost 5 bases and J 4 bases, leaving 16 bases between the germline ends. There are 15 residues in the CDR3. CDR1 is SEHNR, CDR2 FQNEAQ, per germline (reference sequence). CDR3 region: CASSPGSLSADTQYF. The CDR3, as DNA: TGTGCCAGCAGCCCAGGGTCTCTTTCCGCAGATACGCAGTATTTT.

The chain has TRBV19 and TRBJ2-3, with a weak D call TRBD2 (6 bases). This CDR3 contains 15 residues. Germline CDR1 is LNHDA and CDR2 is SQIVND (reference sequence). Trimming removed 6 bases from V and 4 bases from J, with 17 bases in between. The CDR3 DNA reads TGTGCCAGTAGGCCAGACGGGAGTGGAGCAGATACGCAGTATTTT. Its translation: CASRPDGSGADTQYF.

V gene TRBV10-3 combines with J gene TRBJ2-3; D unclear. Germline V lookup: CDR1 ENHRY, CDR2 SYGVKD. The CDR3 runs 11 residues. Deletions cut 5 bases from V and 6 bases from J, with 6 bases between. The CDR3 DNA reads as TGTGCCATCAGTCGTGAGGATACGCAGTATTTT. Protein: CAISREDTQYF.

This chain joins TRBV18 and TRBJ2-7; 11 positions agree with TRBD2. J gave up 1 base and V 3 bases, and 5 bases lay outside the gene matches. Per germline, CDR1 KGHSH and CDR2 LQKENI. This CDR3 contains 16 residues. The CDR3 nucleotides are TGTGCCAGCTCACCGGACCGACTAGCGGGGTCCTACGAGCAGTACTTC. Protein product: CASSPDRLAGSYEQYF.

Comment on this clone: Just one base apart from a much larger clone, this may be a read error. Other DNA sequences in this sample translate to the same CDR3. This rearrangement joins TRBV5-5 to TRBJ2-3, with 9 bases that match TRBD2. The CDR3 has 16 amino acids. CDR1 is SGHKS and CDR2 is YYEKEE in the germline V gene (reference sequence). CDR3 residues: CPRCLGGGGRALPGYF. The DNA for the CDR3 is TGTCCCCGCTGCTTGGGCGGGGGCGGGAGGGCCCTCCCTGGGTATTTT.

This clone has a single count. The chain has TRBV29-1 and TRBJ1-2; tentatively, D is TRBD1 (5 bases). V lost 5 bases, J lost 8 bases, and 21 bases lay in between. The CDR3 extends over 14 amino acids. In germline, CDR1 is SQVTM, CDR2 ANQGSEA. In DNA form, the CDR3 reads TGCAGCGTTCCCCAAGGGCCTTCGGGGGGGGGCTACACCTTC. It codes for CSVPQGPSGGGYTF.

J is TRBJ1-2 and V is TRBV15; no definite D call. Per the germline V gene, CDR1 is LNHNV and CDR2 is YYDKDF (reference sequence). CDR3 length equals 14 residues. The ends were cut back, 1 base at V and 10 bases at J, with 16 bases in the middle. The CDR3 here is CATSRGWQYRDYTF. The CDR3 bases are TGTGCCACCAGCAGAGGTTGGCAATATCGTGACTACACCTTC.

The chain recombines TRBV9 with TRBJ2-2; TRBD1 agrees at 7 bases. Germline CDR1 and CDR2: SGDLS and YYNGEE. With 0 bases clipped from V and 4 bases from J, the junction kept 12 bases outside the gene matches. The CDR3 extends over 18 amino acids. The CDR3 sequence: CASSVATRTGAPTGELFF. The DNA of the CDR3 is TGTGCCAGCAGCGTAGCTACAAGGACAGGAGCCCCCACCGGGGAGCTGTTTTTT. Combining the CDR3 with reference TRBV9 and TRBJ2-2 gives the whole variable domain DSGVTQTPKHLITATGQRVTLRCSPRSGDLSVYWYQQSLDQGLQFLIQYYNGEERAKGNILERFSAQQFPDLHSELNLSSLELGDSALYFCASSVATRTGAPTGELFFGEGSRLTVL.

This rearrangement joins TRBV9 to TRBJ1-6, with D possibly TRBD1 on 6 matching bases. The CDR3 totals 14 residues. The germline V gene encodes CDR1 SGDLS and CDR2 YYNGEE. Trimming pared 3 bases from V and 7 bases from J, leaving 11 bases between. The DNA for the CDR3 is TGTGCCAGCAGCGAAAGGACAGTCAATTCACCCCTCCACTTT. This sequence encodes CASSERTVNSPLHF.

This clone was seen a single time. The V call is TRBV6-5, the J call TRBJ1-2, with 8 bases aligning to TRBD1. The CDR3 has 15 amino acids. After removal of 7 bases from V and 3 bases from J, the junction contained 10 bases not matched to a gene. CDR1 and CDR2 (germline): MNHEY, SVGAGI. The CDR3 reads CASIRASTGDYGYTF. The CDR3 nucleotides are TGTGCCAGCATCCGAGCCTCGACAGGGGACTATGGCTACACCTTC.

The chain employs TRBV5-4 and TRBJ2-3; D possibly corresponds to TRBD2 (6 bases). The CDR3 extends over 16 amino acids. V gave up 0 bases and J gave up 3 bases, with 14 bases separating them. Per germline, CDR1 SGHNT and CDR2 YYREEE (reference sequence). The CDR3 DNA follows: TGTGCCAGCAGCTTGGAAAGCGGAGGGGAGACAGATACGCAGTATTTT. Encoded protein: CASSLESGGETDTQYF.

V gene TRBV7-9 combines with J gene TRBJ2-2, with 8 bases identical to TRBD1. Germline CDR1 and CDR2: SEHNR and FQNEAQ (reference sequence). V trimming: 7 bases; J trimming: 3 bases; junction bases outside the gene matches: 7. The CDR3 has 15 residues. As DNA, the CDR3 is TGTGCCAGCACCCTCGGACAGGGCTACACCGGGGAGCTGTTTTTT. Protein sequence: CASTLGQGYTGELFF.